One and the same sample provided the 9 T cell receptor beta chains below, sequenced in a study of identical twins. Using its own MiXCR run on the 5' RACE reads, TCRdb lists one record per CDR3 protein. The sample lists some 210,000 distinct CDR3 sequences, around a sixth seen once, with 40% in the top ten. These records were also assigned to another study, of T cells expressing NK-cell markers.

The material sequenced was CD8+ T cells sorted from blood. The receptors here all came from a woman younger than 30 in good health.

The V call is TRBV3-1, the J call TRBJ2-7; D assignment may be TRBD1 or TRBD2 (6 bases each). The germline V gene encodes CDR1 LGHDT and CDR2 YNNKEL (reference sequence). This CDR3 has 18 amino acids. Trimming shortened V by 2 bases and J by 1 base, and 21 bases separated the two germline ends. CDR3 in amino acids: CASSQPPGVGGLSYEQYF. In nucleotides, the CDR3 is TGTGCCAGCAGCCAACCCCCCGGGGTTGGGGGGCTTTCCTACGAGCAGTACTTC.

This chain links TRBV11-2 with TRBJ1-2; the D is unclear. With 5 bases removed from V and 4 bases from J, the gap between germline ends came to 20 bases. The CDR3 has 16 residues. CDR1 and CDR2 from the germline V gene are SGHAT and FQNNGV. In nucleotides, the CDR3 is TGTGCCAGCAGCCCAGAGGTCAGGCCTACCAGCTATGGCTACACCTTC. This codes for CASSPEVRPTSYGYTF.

In this sample, this clonotype turned up a few times. The chain couples TRBV7-9 to TRBJ1-2, with D perhaps matching TRBD1 (5 bases). The CDR3 is made up of 15 amino acids. In germline, CDR1 is SEHNR, CDR2 FQNEAQ (reference sequence). The V end was cut by 1 base, the J end by 5 bases, with 14 bases between. The CDR3 sequence: CASSLVGTKKYGYTF. CDR3 sequence (DNA): TGTGCCAGCAGCTTAGTTGGGACTAAGAAGTATGGCTACACCTTC.

This clonotype was seen a handful of times. V gene TRBV7-9 combines with J gene TRBJ2-2, with 11 bases aligning to TRBD1. CDR3 length: 16 amino acids. Looked up from germline, CDR1 is SEHNR and CDR2 is FQNEAQ (reference sequence). V dropped 4 bases and J dropped 4; count of bases not matched to a gene: 5. For the CDR3, the DNA is TGTGCCAGCAGCTCTACCGGGACAGGGGGCACCGGGGAGCTGTTTTTT. This translates into CASSSTGTGGTGELFF.

The V gene is TRBV7-6, the J gene TRBJ2-5; no reliable D call. The CDR3 sequence is 15 residues long. Germline lookup yields CDR1 SGHVS and CDR2 FNYEAQ. V dropped 1 base and J dropped 0 bases, with 9 bases sitting between them. In DNA, the CDR3 is TGTGCCAGCAGCTTAGGGGTCGTGTACCAAGAGACCCAGTACTTC. This translates into CASSLGVVYQETQYF.

This rearrangement joins TRBV9 to TRBJ2-1, with D perhaps matching TRBD2 (5 bases). The germline V gene has CDR1 SGDLS and CDR2 YYNGEE. V lost 4 bases and J 5 bases, leaving 13 bases between the germline ends. The CDR3 runs 14 residues. The CDR3 nucleotides read TGTGCCAGCAGCCGTAACGACGGGAACAATGAGCAGTTCTTC. Translated: CASSRNDGNNEQFF.

This clonotype was detected ten times or more. The rearrangement links TRBV3-1 to TRBJ2-7; weak D call: TRBD2 (6 bases). The CDR3 is 16 amino acids. Trimming shortened V by 4 bases and J by 0 bases, and 16 bases separated the two germline ends. Per germline, CDR1 LGHDT and CDR2 YNNKEL (reference sequence). CDR3 loop: CASSPLDRTTSYEQYF. The CDR3 DNA follows: TGTGCCAGCAGCCCTTTGGATCGGACTACCTCCTACGAGCAGTACTTC.

This clonotype was counted only a few times. This sequence joins TRBV7-8 and TRBJ1-4, with D maybe TRBD1 (6 bases). V lost 3 bases to trimming and J lost 3 bases, with 8 bases between them. Germline assignment: CDR1 SGHVS and CDR2 FQNEAQ. CDR3 length: 14 residues. CDR3 loop: CASSFGGPNEKLFF. Here the CDR3 DNA reads TGTGCCAGCAGCTTCGGGGGCCCTAATGAAAAACTGTTTTTT.

Comment on this clonotype: A junction boundary mismatches the germline segment, possibly from a read error. The J gene is TRBJ2-1, the V gene TRBV7-7, with 7 nucleotides matching TRBD2. The CDR3 spans 15 residues. CDR1 SSHAT and CDR2 FNYEAQ come from the germline V gene (reference sequence). The CDR3 nucleotides are TGTGCTAGCAGCTTACAAAGCGGGGATTACAATGAGCAGTTCTTC. Translation: CASSLQSGDYNEQFF.